The TCR beta chain under discussion was sequenced for a study of identifying expanded T cells in peripheral blood. Broader study findings: Approximately two-week clone count variance significantly increased as total template count grew.

V was pared by 0 bases and J by 9 bases, with 8 bases of the junction left unmatched. Germline CDR1 MGHRA, CDR2 YSYEKL. This CDR3 spans 16 amino acids. Turning to this clone: Its matching antigen is unknown.

Healthy donors had no documented immune events, such as infections, while sampled. Using immunoSEQ multiplex PCR, the repertoire was profiled, and TCRdb retains in-frame clones only, with some absent. The sample contains 45,000 to 75,000 clones, around 81% of which appear only once. Material for sequencing was blood. The sequence was collected from a person between 18 and 70 years old in good health. V gene TRBV4-1 combines with J gene TRBJ2-1; TRBD2 aligns across 10 bases. CDR3 loop: CASSQDRSGRAIEQFF. CDR3 coding DNA: TGCGCCAGCAGCCAAGACCGCAGCGGGAGGGCCATTGAGCAGTTCTTC.